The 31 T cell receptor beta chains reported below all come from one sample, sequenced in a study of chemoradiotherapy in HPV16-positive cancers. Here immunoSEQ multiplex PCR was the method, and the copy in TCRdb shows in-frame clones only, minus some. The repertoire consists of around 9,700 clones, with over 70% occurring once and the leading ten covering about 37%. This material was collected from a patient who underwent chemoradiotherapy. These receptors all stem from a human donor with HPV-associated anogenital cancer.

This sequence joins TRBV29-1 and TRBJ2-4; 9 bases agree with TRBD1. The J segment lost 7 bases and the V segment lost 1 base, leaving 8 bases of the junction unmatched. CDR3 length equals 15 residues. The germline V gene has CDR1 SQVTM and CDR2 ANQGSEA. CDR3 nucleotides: TGCAGCGTTGAAGCCCCGGGACAGGGTATGAACATTCAGTACTTC. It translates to CSVEAPGQGMNIQYF.

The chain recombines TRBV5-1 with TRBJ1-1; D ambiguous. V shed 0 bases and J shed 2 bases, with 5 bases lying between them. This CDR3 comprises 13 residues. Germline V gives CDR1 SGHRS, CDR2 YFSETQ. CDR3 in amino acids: CASSLETNTEAFF. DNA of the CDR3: TGCGCCAGCAGCTTGGAGACTAACACTGAAGCTTTCTTT.

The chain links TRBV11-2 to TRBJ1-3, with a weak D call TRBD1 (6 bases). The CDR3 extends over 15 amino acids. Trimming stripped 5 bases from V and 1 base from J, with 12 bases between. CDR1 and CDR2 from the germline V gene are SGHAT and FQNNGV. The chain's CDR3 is CASSRGGRSGNTIYF. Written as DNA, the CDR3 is TGTGCCAGCAGCCGAGGGGGAAGGTCTGGAAACACCATATATTTT.

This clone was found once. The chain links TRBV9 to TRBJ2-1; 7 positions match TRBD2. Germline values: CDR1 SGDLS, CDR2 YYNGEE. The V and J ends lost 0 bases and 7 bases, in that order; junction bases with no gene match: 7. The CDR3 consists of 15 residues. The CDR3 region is CASSVVAGVGNEQFF. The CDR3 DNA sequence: TGTGCCAGCAGCGTAGTGGCGGGGGTGGGGAATGAGCAGTTCTTC.

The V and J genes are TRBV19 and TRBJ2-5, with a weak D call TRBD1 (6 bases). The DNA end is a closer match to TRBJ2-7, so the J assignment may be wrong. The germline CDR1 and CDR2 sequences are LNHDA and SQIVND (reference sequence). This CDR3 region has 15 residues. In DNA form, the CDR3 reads TGTGCCAGTAGTGTGCTTACCGGGACAAACTACGAGCAGTACTTC. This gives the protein CASSVLTGTNYEQYF.

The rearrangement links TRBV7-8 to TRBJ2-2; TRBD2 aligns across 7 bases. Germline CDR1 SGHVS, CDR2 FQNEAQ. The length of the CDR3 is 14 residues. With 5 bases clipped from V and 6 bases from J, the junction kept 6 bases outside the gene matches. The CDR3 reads CASSASGVSGELFF. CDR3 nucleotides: TGTGCCAGCAGCGCGAGCGGGGTATCCGGGGAGCTGTTTTTT.

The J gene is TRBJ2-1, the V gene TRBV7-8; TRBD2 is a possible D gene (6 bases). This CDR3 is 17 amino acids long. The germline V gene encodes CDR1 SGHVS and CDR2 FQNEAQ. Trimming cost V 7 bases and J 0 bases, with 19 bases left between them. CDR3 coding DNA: TGTGCCAGCAAACCAGGGAGCGGGTTGAGCTCCTACAATGAGCAGTTCTTC. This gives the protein CASKPGSGLSSYNEQFF.

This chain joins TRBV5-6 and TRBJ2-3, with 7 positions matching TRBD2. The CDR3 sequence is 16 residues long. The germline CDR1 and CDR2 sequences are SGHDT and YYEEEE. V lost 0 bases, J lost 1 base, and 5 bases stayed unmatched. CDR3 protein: CASSLVGGDGTDTQYF. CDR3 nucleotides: TGTGCCAGCAGCTTGGTGGGAGGGGATGGCACAGATACGCAGTATTTT.

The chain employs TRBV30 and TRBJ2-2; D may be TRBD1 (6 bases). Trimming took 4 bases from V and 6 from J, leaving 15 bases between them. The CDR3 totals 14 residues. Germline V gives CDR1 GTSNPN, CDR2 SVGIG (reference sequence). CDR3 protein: CAWKGDTPAGELFF. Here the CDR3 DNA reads TGTGCCTGGAAAGGGGACACCCCGGCCGGGGAGCTGTTTTTT.

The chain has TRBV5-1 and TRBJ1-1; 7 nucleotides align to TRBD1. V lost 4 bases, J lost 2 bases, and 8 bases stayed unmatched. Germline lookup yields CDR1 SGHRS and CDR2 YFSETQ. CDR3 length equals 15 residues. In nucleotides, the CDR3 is TGCGCCAGCAGCCTAGGGACAGCCATTAACACTGAAGCTTTCTTT. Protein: CASSLGTAINTEAFF. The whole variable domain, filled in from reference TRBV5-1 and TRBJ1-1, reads KAGVTQTPRYLIKTRGQQVTLSCSPISGHRSVSWYQQTPGQGLQFLFEYFSETQRNKGNFPGRFSGRQFSNSRSEMNVSTLELGDSALYLCASSLGTAINTEAFFGQGTRLTVV.

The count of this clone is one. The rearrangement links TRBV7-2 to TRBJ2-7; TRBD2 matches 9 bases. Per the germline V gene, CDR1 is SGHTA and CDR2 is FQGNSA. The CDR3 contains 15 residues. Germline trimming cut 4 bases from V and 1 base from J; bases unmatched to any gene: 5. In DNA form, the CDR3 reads TGTGCCAGCAGCTCGACTAGCGGAGCGTCCTACGAGCAGTACTTC. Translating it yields CASSSTSGASYEQYF.

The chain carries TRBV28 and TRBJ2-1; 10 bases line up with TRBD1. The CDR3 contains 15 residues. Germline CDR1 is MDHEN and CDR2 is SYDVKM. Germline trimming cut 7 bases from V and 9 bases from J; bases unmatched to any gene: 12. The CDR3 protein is CASTSETGGLGEQFF. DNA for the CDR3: TGTGCCAGCACCTCAGAGACAGGGGGCCTTGGTGAGCAGTTCTTC.

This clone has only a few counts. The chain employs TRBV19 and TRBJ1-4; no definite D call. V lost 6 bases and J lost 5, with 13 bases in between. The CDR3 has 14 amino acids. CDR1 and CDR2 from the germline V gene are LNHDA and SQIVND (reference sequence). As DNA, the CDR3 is TGTGCCAGTAGATTCCCCTCGGGGAATGAAAAACTGTTTTTT. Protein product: CASRFPSGNEKLFF.

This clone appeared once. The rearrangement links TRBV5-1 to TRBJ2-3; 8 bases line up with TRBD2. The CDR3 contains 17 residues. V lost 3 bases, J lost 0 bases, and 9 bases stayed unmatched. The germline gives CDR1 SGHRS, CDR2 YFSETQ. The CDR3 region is CASSSPGSGKSTDTQYF. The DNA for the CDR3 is TGCGCCAGCAGCTCCCCGGGTAGCGGGAAGAGCACAGATACGCAGTATTTT.

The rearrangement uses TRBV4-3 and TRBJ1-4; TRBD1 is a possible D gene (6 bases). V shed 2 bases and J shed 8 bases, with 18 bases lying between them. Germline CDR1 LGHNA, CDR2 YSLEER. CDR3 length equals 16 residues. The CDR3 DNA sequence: TGCGCCAGCAGCCAATTAGACGGGGGGCTAGGAGAAAAACTGTTTTTT. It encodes CASSQLDGGLGEKLFF.

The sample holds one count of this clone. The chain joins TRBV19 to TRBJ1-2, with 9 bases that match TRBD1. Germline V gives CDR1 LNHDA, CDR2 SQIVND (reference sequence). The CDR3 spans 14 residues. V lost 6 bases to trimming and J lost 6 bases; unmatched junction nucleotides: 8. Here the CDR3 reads CASSRGQGGNGYTF. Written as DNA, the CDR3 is TGTGCCAGTAGCAGGGGACAGGGAGGGAATGGCTACACCTTC.

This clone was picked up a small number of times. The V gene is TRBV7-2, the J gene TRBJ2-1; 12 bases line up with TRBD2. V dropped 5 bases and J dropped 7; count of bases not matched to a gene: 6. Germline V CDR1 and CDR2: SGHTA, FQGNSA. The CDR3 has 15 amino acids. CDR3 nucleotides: TGTGCCAGCAGCCCAAAGACTAGCGGGAGTAATGAGCAGTTCTTC. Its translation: CASSPKTSGSNEQFF.

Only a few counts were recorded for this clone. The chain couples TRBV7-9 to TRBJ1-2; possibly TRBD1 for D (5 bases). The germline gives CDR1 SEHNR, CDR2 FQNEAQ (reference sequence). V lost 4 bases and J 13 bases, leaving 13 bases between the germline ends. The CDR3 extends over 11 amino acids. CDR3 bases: TGTGCCAGCAGCTACGGGGCCAGCTCCACCTTC. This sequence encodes CASSYGASSTF.

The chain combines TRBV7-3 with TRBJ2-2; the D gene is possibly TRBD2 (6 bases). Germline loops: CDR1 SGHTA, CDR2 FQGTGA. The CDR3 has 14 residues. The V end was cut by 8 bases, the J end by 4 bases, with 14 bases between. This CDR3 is CASEIGSGTGELFF. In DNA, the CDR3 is TGTGCCAGCGAAATCGGGAGCGGCACCGGGGAGCTGTTTTTT. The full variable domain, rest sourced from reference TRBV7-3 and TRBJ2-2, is GAGVSQTPSNKVTEKGKYVELRCDPISGHTALYWYRQSLGQGPEFLIYFQGTGAADDSGLPNDRFFAVRPEGSVSTLKIQRTERGDSAVYLCASEIGSGTGELFFGEGSRLTVL.

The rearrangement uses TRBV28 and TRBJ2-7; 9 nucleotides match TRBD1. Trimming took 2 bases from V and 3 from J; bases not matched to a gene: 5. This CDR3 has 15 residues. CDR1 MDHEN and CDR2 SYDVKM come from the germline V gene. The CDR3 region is CASSLGATGGYEQYV. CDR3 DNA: TGTGCCAGCAGTTTAGGGGCGACAGGGGGCTACGAGCAGTACGTC.

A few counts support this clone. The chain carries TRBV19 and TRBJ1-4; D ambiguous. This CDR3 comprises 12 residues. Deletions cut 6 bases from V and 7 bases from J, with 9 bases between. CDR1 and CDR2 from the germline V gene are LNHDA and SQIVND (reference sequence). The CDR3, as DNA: TGTGCCAGTAGCGGGTTTGGTGAAAAACTGTTTTTT. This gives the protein CASSGFGEKLFF. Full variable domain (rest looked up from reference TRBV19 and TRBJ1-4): DGGITQSPKYLFRKEGQNVTLSCEQNLNHDAMYWYRQDPGQGLRLIYYSQIVNDFQKGDIAEGYSVSREKKESFPLTVTSAQKNPTAFYLCASSGFGEKLFFGSGTQLSVL.

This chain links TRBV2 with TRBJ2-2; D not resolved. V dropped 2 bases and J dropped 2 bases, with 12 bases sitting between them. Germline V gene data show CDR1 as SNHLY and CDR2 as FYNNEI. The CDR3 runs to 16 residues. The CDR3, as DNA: TGTGCCAGCAGTGAACTTCCCTCCACAAACACCGGGGAGCTGTTTTTT. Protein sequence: CASSELPSTNTGELFF.

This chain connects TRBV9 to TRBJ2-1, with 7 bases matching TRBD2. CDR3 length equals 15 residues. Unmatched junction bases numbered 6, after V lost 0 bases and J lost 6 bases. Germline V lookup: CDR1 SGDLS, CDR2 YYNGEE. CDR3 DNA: TGTGCCAGCAGCGTAGATGTAGGGAGGGGCAATGAGCAGTTCTTC. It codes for CASSVDVGRGNEQFF.

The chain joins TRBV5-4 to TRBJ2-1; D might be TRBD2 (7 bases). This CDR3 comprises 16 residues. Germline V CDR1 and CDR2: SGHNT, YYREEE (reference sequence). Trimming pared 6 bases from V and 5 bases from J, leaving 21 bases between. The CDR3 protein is CASTVRSGGSHNEQFF. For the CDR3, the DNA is TGTGCCAGCACCGTTCGTTCGGGGGGCTCTCACAATGAGCAGTTCTTC.

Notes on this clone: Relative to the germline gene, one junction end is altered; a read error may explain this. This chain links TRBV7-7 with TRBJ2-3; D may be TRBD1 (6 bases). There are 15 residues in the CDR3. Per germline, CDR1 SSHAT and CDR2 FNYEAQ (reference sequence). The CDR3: CASSQAQGRADTQYF. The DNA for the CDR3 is TGTGCTAGCAGCCAAGCGCAGGGGCGCGCAGATACGCAGTATTTT.

In DNA, the CDR3 is TGTGCCAGCAGTTCGACGGCTGGAAACACCATATATTTT. It translates to CASSSTAGNTIYF. This chain links TRBV28 with TRBJ1-3, with unresolved D. The CDR3 sequence is 13 residues long. CDR1 MDHEN and CDR2 SYDVKM come from the germline V gene. Deletions cut 4 bases from V and 2 bases from J, with 6 bases between. Based on the CDR3 plus reference TRBV28 and TRBJ1-3, the full variable domain is DVKVTQSSRYLVKRTGEKVFLECVQDMDHENMFWYRQDPGLGLRLIYFSYDVKMKEKGDIPEGYSVSREKKERFSLILESASTNQTSMYLCASSSTAGNTIYFGEGSWLTVV.

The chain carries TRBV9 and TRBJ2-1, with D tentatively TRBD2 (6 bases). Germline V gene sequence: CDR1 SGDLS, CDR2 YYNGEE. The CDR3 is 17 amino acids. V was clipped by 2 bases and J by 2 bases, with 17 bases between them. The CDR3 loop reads CASSVAPTGLTYNEQFF. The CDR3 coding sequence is TGTGCCAGCAGCGTGGCTCCCACGGGACTTACCTACAATGAGCAGTTCTTC.

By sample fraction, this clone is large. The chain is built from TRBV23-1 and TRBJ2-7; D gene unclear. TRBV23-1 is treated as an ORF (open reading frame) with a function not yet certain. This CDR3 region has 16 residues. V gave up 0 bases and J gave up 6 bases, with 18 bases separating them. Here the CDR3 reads CASSQSSPQLSGEQYF. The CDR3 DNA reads TGCGCCAGCAGTCAATCGAGTCCTCAGTTGAGTGGCGAGCAGTACTTC.

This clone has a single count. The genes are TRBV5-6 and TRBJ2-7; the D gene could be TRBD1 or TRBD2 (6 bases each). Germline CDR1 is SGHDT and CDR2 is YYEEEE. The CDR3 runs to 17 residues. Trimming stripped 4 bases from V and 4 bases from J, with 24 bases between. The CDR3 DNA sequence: TGTGCCAGCAGCGGGGGCGTGTGGGGGGAGACGACGTACGAGCAGTACTTC. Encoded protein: CASSGGVWGETTYEQYF.

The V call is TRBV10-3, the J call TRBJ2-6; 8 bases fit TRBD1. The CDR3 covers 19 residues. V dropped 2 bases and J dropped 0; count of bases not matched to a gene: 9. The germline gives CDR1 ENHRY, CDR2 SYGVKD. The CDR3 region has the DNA TGTGCCATCAGTGAGGGCCTCAGGGGGCTTACCTCTGGGGCCAACGTCCTGACTTTC. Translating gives CAISEGLRGLTSGANVLTF.

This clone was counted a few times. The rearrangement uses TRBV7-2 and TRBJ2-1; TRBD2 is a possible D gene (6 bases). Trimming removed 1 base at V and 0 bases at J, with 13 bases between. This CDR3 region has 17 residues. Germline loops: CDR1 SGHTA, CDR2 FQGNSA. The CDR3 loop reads CASSLGGRGLSYNEQFF. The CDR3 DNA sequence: TGTGCCAGCAGCTTAGGTGGTCGGGGACTCTCCTACAATGAGCAGTTCTTC.